What follows are 31 T cell receptor beta chains derived from one specimen sequenced in a study of blood T cell repertoires in COVID-19 (dated by TCRdb to about 2020). The library was made by the immunoSEQ multiplex PCR assay. Entries here come from immuneACCESS through TCRdb and include only in-frame sequences with V and J called. Some clones fail to appear in such tables; in the studies checked, an unresolved V gene covers under half of the shortfall, and the cause of the remainder is unknown. Counted in this sample were approximately 250,000 clones; more than 65% of them appeared once. The leading ten clones occupy over 2% of the sample. The sequenced sample was peripheral blood. Receptors were obtained from a man aged 40-49 years who had recovered from COVID-19.

The CDR3 region is CASSPTRSIFQETQYF. The CDR3 DNA follows: TGTGCCAGCTCACCAACCCGCAGTATCTTTCAAGAGACCCAGTACTTC. The V call is TRBV18, the J call TRBJ2-5; D remains ambiguous. V gave up 2 bases and J gave up 2 bases, with 15 bases separating them. Germline assignment: CDR1 KGHSH and CDR2 LQKENI. The length of the CDR3 is 16 residues. The full variable domain, with the rest looked up from reference TRBV18 and TRBJ2-5, is NAGVMQNPRHLVRRRGQEARLRCSPMKGHSHVYWYRQLPEEGLKFMVYLQKENIIDESGMPKERFSAEFPKEGPSILRIQQVVRGDSAAYFCASSPTRSIFQETQYFGPGTRLLVL.

The chain employs TRBV3-1 (or the pseudogene TRBV3-2) and TRBJ2-7; D may be TRBD2 (6 bases). The V gene's germline CDR1 is LGHDT and CDR2 YNNKEL (reference sequence). This CDR3 is 15 amino acids long. The V end was cut by 1 base, the J end by 4 bases, with 14 bases between. The chain's CDR3 is CASSQGGVNKYEQYF. CDR3 bases: TGTGCCAGCAGCCAAGGGGGGGTGAACAAATACGAGCAGTACTTC.

CDR3 amino acids: CASSLRGLADIPFQETQYF. The CDR3 nucleotides read TGTGCCAGCAGCTTACGCGGACTAGCGGACATCCCTTTTCAAGAGACCCAGTACTTC. The chain uses TRBV7-9 and TRBJ2-5; 10 bases agree with TRBD2. This CDR3 is 19 amino acids long. Germline-derived CDR1 and CDR2 are SEHNR and FQNEAQ (reference sequence). The junction had 14 bases not matched to a gene; V was cut back by 2 bases and J by 2 bases. Supplemented by reference TRBV7-9 and TRBJ2-5, the full variable domain reads DTGVSQNPRHKITKRGQNVTFRCDPISEHNRLYWYRQTLGQGPEFLTYFQNEAQLEKSRLLSDRFSAERPKGSFSTLEIQRTEQGDSAMYLCASSLRGLADIPFQETQYFGPGTRLLVL.

This chain joins TRBV6-6 and TRBJ2-3, with a tentative D call TRBD2 (6 bases). The CDR3 runs 15 residues. V lost 6 bases and J lost 2, with 15 bases in between. Germline assignment: CDR1 MNHNY and CDR2 SVGAGI (reference sequence). Here the CDR3 reads CASRKGGTITDTQYF. The DNA for the CDR3 is TGTGCCAGCAGAAAAGGCGGGACCATCACAGATACGCAGTATTTT.

This clone was detected many times. The chain couples TRBV12-3 or TRBV12-4 to TRBJ1-1, with 8 bases lining up with TRBD1. The CDR3 covers 13 residues. V dropped 6 bases and J dropped 3; count of bases not matched to a gene: 3. CDR3 in DNA: TGTGCCAGCAGCAGGGACAGGTACACTGAAGCTTTCTTT. It yields the protein CASSRDRYTEAFF.

This clone occurred a few times. This chain joins TRBV2 and TRBJ1-2; D possibly corresponds to TRBD1 (6 bases). From germline, CDR1 is SNHLY and CDR2 FYNNEI. This CDR3 is built from 14 residues. V lost 6 bases and J lost 2, with 13 bases in between. This chain's CDR3 is CASRHRDMNYGYTF. CDR3 nucleotides: TGTGCCAGCAGACATAGGGACATGAACTATGGCTACACCTTC.

The V and J genes are TRBV21-1 and TRBJ2-6; the D call in the table, TRBD2, was not verified against the DNA. TRBV21-1 is described as a pseudogene. CDR3 length: 19 amino acids. CDR3 in amino acids: CASCDLIGGRGSGANVLTF. The CDR3 DNA sequence: TGTGCCAGCTGTGACCTTATTGGGGGGAGGGGTTCTGGGGCCAACGTCCTGACTTTC.

The chain couples TRBV2 to TRBJ2-7; the D gene is possibly TRBD1 (6 bases). The ends were cut back, 8 bases at V and 3 bases at J, with 11 bases in the middle. This CDR3 comprises 12 residues. Germline V CDR1 and CDR2: SNHLY, FYNNEI. The CDR3 is CASGGAGYEQYF. CDR3 sequence (DNA): TGTGCCAGCGGGGGCGCGGGCTACGAGCAGTACTTC.

The V and J genes are TRBV5-1 and TRBJ1-3; 7 positions agree with TRBD1. CDR1 and CDR2 from the germline V gene are SGHRS and YFSETQ. Trimming at V came to 0 bases and at J to 2 bases, leaving 5 bases not matched to a gene. The CDR3 contains 16 residues. In DNA, the CDR3 is TGCGCCAGCAGCTTGGCCCCCCAGGGGGCTGGAAACACCATATATTTT. Translating it yields CASSLAPQGAGNTIYF. Complete variable domain (other parts from reference TRBV5-1 and TRBJ1-3): KAGVTQTPRYLIKTRGQQVTLSCSPISGHRSVSWYQQTPGQGLQFLFEYFSETQRNKGNFPGRFSGRQFSNSRSEMNVSTLELGDSALYLCASSLAPQGAGNTIYFGEGSWLTVV.

This chain joins TRBV21-1 and TRBJ2-2; the D call of TRBD1 is as the table states it, not checked on the DNA. TRBV21-1 represents a pseudogene. This CDR3 is 15 amino acids long. CDR3 region: CASRGQGAFTGELFF. The CDR3 DNA sequence: TGTGCCAGCAGAGGACAGGGGGCATTCACCGGGGAGCTGTTTTTT.

This chain joins TRBV9 and TRBJ2-2, with a possible D match to TRBD1 (6 bases). This CDR3 has 15 residues. V lost 3 bases to trimming and J lost 4 bases, with 13 bases between them. The V gene's germline CDR1 is SGDLS and CDR2 YYNGEE. CDR3 sequence: CASSGGPRVTGELFF. CDR3 DNA: TGTGCCAGCAGCGGGGGGCCCCGCGTCACCGGGGAGCTGTTTTTT.

The rearrangement uses TRBV30 and TRBJ2-6, with D tentatively TRBD2 (7 bases). The germline gives CDR1 GTSNPN, CDR2 SVGIG (reference sequence). The germline V and J ends were trimmed by 7 bases and 0 bases, with 16 bases remaining between them. This CDR3 is 16 amino acids long. The CDR3, as DNA: TGTGCCTCTGGGGGGGCTTTTTTCTCTGGGGCCAACGTCCTGACTTTC. This gives the protein CASGGAFFSGANVLTF.

V is TRBV11-3 and J is TRBJ1-6, with D unresolved. This CDR3 is built from 18 residues. Germline V CDR1 and CDR2: SGHNT, YENEEA. V dropped 0 bases and J dropped 4 bases, with 16 bases sitting between them. This CDR3 reads CASSLELGGPGYNSPLHF. The CDR3 nucleotides read TGTGCCAGCAGCTTAGAACTCGGCGGGCCGGGATATAATTCACCCCTCCACTTT.

As DNA, the CDR3 is TGTGCCAGCAGTTACTCGAACCTAGGGAGAGGGTACGAGCAGTACTTC. It yields the protein CASSYSNLGRGYEQYF. The chain is built from TRBV6-5 and TRBJ2-7; possibly TRBD2 for D (5 bases). The CDR3 sequence is 16 residues long. Germline V gene sequence: CDR1 MNHEY, CDR2 SVGAGI. V was clipped by 0 bases and J by 4 bases, with 16 bases between them.

This chain links TRBV24-1 with TRBJ2-3, with 10 bases aligning to TRBD2. Germline V CDR1 and CDR2: KGHDR, SFDVKD. The CDR3 is 15 residues long. The J segment lost 5 bases and the V segment lost 3 bases, leaving 4 bases of the junction unmatched. The CDR3 sequence is CATSDPRTSGDTQYF. In DNA, the CDR3 is TGTGCCACCAGTGATCCCCGGACTAGCGGAGATACGCAGTATTTT.

The V and J genes are TRBV6-5 and TRBJ1-3; the D is unclear. The germline V gene has CDR1 MNHEY and CDR2 SVGAGI. The length of the CDR3 is 15 residues. The ends were cut back, 9 bases at V and 0 bases at J, with 15 bases in the middle. As DNA, the CDR3 is TGTGCCAGTCGGAGAGACCGGGGCTCTGGAAACACCATATATTTT. Residues: CASRRDRGSGNTIYF.

The sample holds one count of this clone. The chain employs TRBV15 and TRBJ2-7, with 9 bases that match TRBD1. V shed 0 bases and J 7 bases; nucleotides not matched to a gene: 7. The CDR3 is 15 residues long. The germline V gene has CDR1 LNHNV and CDR2 YYDKDF (reference sequence). CDR3 in amino acids: CATSRDSGTGSEQYF. The CDR3 DNA sequence: TGTGCCACCAGCAGAGATTCAGGGACAGGGTCTGAGCAGTACTTC.

This clone was seen more than once but under ten times. The V call is TRBV18, the J call TRBJ2-2, with TRBD1 matching over 8 bases. The V and J ends lost 2 bases and 6 bases, in that order; junction bases with no gene match: 5. Germline CDR1 and CDR2: KGHSH and LQKENI. The CDR3 loop spans 15 amino acids. CDR3 in DNA: TGTGCCAGCTCACCATCAGGACAGGGTGCCGGGGAGCTGTTTTTT. Translating it yields CASSPSGQGAGELFF.

The chain combines TRBV24-1 with TRBJ2-3; maybe TRBD1 (6 bases). Trimming removed 4 bases at V and 9 bases at J, with 13 bases between. This CDR3 is 13 amino acids long. Looked up from germline, CDR1 is KGHDR and CDR2 is SFDVKD. The CDR3 nucleotides are TGTGCCACCAGTGACCCGGACAGCTCAACGCAGTATTTT. This gives the protein CATSDPDSSTQYF.

This chain joins TRBV7-2 and TRBJ2-1, with D perhaps matching TRBD2 (5 bases). This CDR3 spans 15 amino acids. Germline lookup yields CDR1 SGHTA and CDR2 FQGNSA. V gave up 5 bases and J gave up 9 bases, with 20 bases separating them. DNA for the CDR3: TGTGCCAGCAGCGACGGGGTTGGTAGTGAAGGTGAGCAGTTCTTC. Amino acids: CASSDGVGSEGEQFF.

This clone was seen only a few times. This chain connects TRBV19 to TRBJ1-5, with a weak D call TRBD1 (5 bases). Germline lookup yields CDR1 LNHDA and CDR2 SQIVND (reference sequence). This CDR3 is 12 amino acids long. The V end lost 7 bases, the J end lost 4 bases, and 8 bases lay between the germline ends. CDR3 protein: CASMGRNQPQHF. CDR3 DNA: TGTGCCAGTATGGGGCGGAATCAGCCCCAGCATTTT.

This sequence joins TRBV2 and TRBJ2-5; D gene ambiguous. CDR1 is SNHLY and CDR2 is FYNNEI in the germline V gene. V was trimmed by 1 base and J by 1 base, leaving 10 bases between them. The CDR3 loop spans 15 amino acids. The CDR3 protein is CASSEEGDFQETQYF. The DNA of the CDR3 is TGTGCCAGCAGTGAAGAAGGAGATTTCCAAGAGACCCAGTACTTC.

The V and J genes are TRBV7-9 and TRBJ1-6; maybe TRBD1 (6 bases). The CDR3 runs 13 residues. V lost 4 bases to trimming and J lost 10 bases, with 11 bases between them. CDR1 is SEHNR and CDR2 is FQNEAQ in the germline V gene (reference sequence). The CDR3 DNA is TGTGCCAGCAGCTCACAGGGAGTCTCACCCCTCCACTTT. It is translated as CASSSQGVSPLHF.

The rearrangement links TRBV4-3 to TRBJ2-3; 8 bases line up with TRBD2. The germline CDR1 and CDR2 sequences are LGHNA and YSLEER. This CDR3 has 19 amino acids. V shed 0 bases and J 4 bases; nucleotides not matched to a gene: 15. The CDR3 sequence is CASSQDMGLSSGWSDTQYF. For the CDR3, the DNA is TGCGCCAGCAGCCAAGATATGGGTCTGTCTAGCGGGTGGTCAGATACGCAGTATTTT.

V and J are TRBV6-2 or TRBV6-3 and TRBJ2-1, with a tentative D call TRBD2 (6 bases). Deletions cut 5 bases from V and 7 bases from J, with 18 bases between. The CDR3 is 15 residues long. Germline-derived CDR1 and CDR2 are MNHEY and SVGEGT. CDR3: CASSTLGGVWNEQFF. The DNA of the CDR3 is TGTGCCAGCAGTACCCTGGGGGGAGTATGGAATGAGCAGTTCTTC.

The chain has TRBV10-3 and TRBJ2-7; tentative D call: TRBD2 (5 bases). V was pared by 5 bases and J by 5 bases, with 7 bases between. The CDR3 is made up of 11 amino acids. CDR1 and CDR2 from the germline V gene are ENHRY and SYGVKD. This CDR3 is CAISTRDEQYF. CDR3 bases: TGTGCCATCAGTACGAGGGACGAGCAGTACTTC.

CDR3 bases: TGTGCCAGCAGCCCGTTTCCGGGACTGCTCCAAGAGACCCAGTACTTC. Its protein product is CASSPFPGLLQETQYF. The rearrangement links TRBV3-1 (or the pseudogene TRBV3-2) to TRBJ2-5; the D gene is possibly TRBD2 (6 bases). CDR3 size: 16 residues. Germline CDR1 and CDR2: LGHDT and YNNKEL (reference sequence). Deletions cut 4 bases from V and 1 base from J, with 16 bases between.

V gene TRBV5-1 combines with J gene TRBJ2-7; 11 nucleotides align to TRBD2. The junction had 8 bases not matched to a gene; V was cut back by 4 bases and J by 2 bases. Germline CDR1 and CDR2: SGHRS and YFSETQ. The CDR3 totals 16 residues. CDR3 protein: CASSLIPTSGTYEQYF. Here the CDR3 DNA reads TGCGCCAGCAGCCTGATACCGACTAGCGGGACCTACGAGCAGTACTTC.

V and J are TRBV19 and TRBJ1-1; D possibly corresponds to TRBD1 (5 bases). Germline loops: CDR1 LNHDA, CDR2 SQIVND (reference sequence). The ends were cut back, 7 bases at V and 11 bases at J, with 20 bases in the middle. This CDR3 is 13 amino acids long. The CDR3 spells CASTYRSVGAAFF. The CDR3, as DNA: TGTGCCAGTACTTACAGGAGCGTCGGCGCGGCTTTCTTT.

This chain links TRBV6-6 with TRBJ2-6; 9 bases match TRBD1. The CDR3 loop spans 17 amino acids. Germline assignment: CDR1 MNHNY and CDR2 SVGAGI (reference sequence). Germline trimming cut 5 bases from V and 0 bases from J; bases unmatched to any gene: 5. This CDR3 is CASSRTGANSGANVLTF. CDR3 DNA sequence: TGTGCCAGCAGTCGGACAGGGGCGAACTCTGGGGCCAACGTCCTGACTTTC.

V usage is TRBV5-1 and J usage is TRBJ1-2; D remains ambiguous. Between the trimmed V and J ends, which lost 0 bases and 4 bases, there was a span of 13 bases. Germline values: CDR1 SGHRS, CDR2 YFSETQ. The CDR3 consists of 15 residues. In DNA form, the CDR3 reads TGCGCCAGCAGCTTGGCCGCACAGTTGAGCTATGGCTACACCTTC. As protein: CASSLAAQLSYGYTF.